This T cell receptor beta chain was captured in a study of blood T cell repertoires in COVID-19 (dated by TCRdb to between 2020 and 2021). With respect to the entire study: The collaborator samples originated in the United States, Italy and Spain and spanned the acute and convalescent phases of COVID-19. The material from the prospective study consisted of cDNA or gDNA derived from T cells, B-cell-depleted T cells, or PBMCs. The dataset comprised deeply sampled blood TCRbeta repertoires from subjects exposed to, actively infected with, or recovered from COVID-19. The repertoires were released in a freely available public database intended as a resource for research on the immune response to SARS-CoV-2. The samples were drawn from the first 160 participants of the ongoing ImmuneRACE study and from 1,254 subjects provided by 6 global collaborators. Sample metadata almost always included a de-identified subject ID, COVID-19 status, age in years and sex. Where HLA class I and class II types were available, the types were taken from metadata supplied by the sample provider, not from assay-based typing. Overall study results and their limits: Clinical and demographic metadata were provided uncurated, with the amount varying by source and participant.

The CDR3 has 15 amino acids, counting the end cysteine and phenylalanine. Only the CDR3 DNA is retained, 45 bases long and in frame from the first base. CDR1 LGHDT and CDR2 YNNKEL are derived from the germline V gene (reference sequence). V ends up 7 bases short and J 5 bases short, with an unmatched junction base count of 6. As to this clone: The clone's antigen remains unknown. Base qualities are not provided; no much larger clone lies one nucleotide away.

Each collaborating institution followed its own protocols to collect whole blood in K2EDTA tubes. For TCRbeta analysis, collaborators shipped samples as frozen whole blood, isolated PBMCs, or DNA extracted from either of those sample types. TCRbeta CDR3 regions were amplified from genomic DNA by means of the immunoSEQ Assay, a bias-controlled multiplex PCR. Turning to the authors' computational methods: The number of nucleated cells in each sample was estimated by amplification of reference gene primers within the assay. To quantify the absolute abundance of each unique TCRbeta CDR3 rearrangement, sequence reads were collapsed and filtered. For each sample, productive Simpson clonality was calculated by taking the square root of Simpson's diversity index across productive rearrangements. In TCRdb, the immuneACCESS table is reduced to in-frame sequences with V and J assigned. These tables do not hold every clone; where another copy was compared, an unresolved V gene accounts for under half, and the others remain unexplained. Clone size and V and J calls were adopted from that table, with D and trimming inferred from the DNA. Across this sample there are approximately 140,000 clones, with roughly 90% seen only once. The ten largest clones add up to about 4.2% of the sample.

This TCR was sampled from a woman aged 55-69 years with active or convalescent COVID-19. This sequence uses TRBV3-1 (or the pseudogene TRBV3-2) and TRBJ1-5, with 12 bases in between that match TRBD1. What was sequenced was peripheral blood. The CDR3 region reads CASKSGTGGDQPQHF. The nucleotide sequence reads TGTGCCAGCAAGTCAGGGACAGGGGGCGATCAGCCCCAGCATTTT.